Sequencing of this T cell receptor (beta chain) was carried out in a study of blood T cell repertoires in COVID-19. This clone was picked up a small number of times. The CDR3 length is 11 residues. The V gene's germline CDR1 is SNHLY and CDR2 FYNNEI. V lost 8 bases and J lost 5, with 10 bases in between. Profiling relied on immunoSEQ multiplex PCR, and the TCRdb table lists in-frame clones only, not all of them. The sample lists about 160,000 clones; roughly 80% were seen once. Sequenced sample: peripheral blood. The origin of this receptor is a man in his fifties or sixties with acute or convalescent COVID-19. The V call is TRBV2, the J call TRBJ2-7, with a weak D call TRBD1 (6 bases). CDR3 nucleotides: TGTGCCAGCCTGACAGGCCACGAGCAGTACTTC. Its protein product is CASLTGHEQYF. Full variable domain (outside the CDR3, taken from reference TRBV2 and TRBJ2-7): EPEVTQTPSHQVTQMGQEVILRCVPISNHLYFYWYRQILGQKVEFLVSFYNNEISEKSEIFDDQFSVERPDGSNFTLKIRSTKLEDSAMYFCASLTGHEQYFGPGTRLTVT.